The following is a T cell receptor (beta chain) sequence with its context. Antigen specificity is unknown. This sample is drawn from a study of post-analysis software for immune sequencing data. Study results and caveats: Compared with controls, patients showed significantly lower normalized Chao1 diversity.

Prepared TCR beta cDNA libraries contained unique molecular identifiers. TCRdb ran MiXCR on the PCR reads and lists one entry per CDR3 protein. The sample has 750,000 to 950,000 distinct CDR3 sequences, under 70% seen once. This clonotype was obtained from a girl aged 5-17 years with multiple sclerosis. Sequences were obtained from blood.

The CDR3, as DNA: TGTGCCAGCAGTTTGGACTGGCAACACAATGAGCAGTTCTTC. This sequence encodes CASSLDWQHNEQFF. The chain carries TRBV12-3 or TRBV12-4 and TRBJ2-1, with D perhaps matching TRBD2 (5 bases). This CDR3 comprises 14 residues. V was pared by 3 bases and J by 5 bases, with 11 bases between.